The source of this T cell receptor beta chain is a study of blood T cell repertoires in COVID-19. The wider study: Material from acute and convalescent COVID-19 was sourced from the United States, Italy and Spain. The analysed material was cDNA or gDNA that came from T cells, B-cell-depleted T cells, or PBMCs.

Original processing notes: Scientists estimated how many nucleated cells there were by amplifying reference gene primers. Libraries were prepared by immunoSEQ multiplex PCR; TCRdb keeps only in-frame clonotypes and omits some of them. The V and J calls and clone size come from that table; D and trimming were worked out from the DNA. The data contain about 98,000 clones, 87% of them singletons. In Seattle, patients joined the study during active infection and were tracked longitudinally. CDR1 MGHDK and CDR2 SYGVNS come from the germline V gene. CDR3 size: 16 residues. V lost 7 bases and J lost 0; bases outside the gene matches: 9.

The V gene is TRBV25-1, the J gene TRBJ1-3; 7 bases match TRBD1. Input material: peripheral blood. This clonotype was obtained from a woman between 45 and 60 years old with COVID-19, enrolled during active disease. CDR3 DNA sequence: TGTGCCAGCATAGACAGGGAAAGGGTCTCTGGAAACACCATATATTTT. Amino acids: CASIDRERVSGNTIYF.